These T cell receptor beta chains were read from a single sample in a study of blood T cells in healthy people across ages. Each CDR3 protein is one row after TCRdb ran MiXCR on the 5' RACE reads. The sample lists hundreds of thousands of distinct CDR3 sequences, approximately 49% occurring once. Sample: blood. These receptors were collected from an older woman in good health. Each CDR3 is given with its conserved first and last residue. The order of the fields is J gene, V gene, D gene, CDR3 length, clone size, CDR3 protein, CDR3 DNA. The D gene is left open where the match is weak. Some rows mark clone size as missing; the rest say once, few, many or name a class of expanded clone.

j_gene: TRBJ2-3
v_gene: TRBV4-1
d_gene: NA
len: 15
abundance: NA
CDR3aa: CASSQERALPDTQYF
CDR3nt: TGCGCCAGCAGCCAAGAGAGGGCCCTTCCAGATACGCAGTATTTT

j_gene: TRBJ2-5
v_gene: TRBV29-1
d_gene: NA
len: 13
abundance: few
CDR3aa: CSVRYRRQETQYF
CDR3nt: TGCAGCGTCCGGTACAGGAGGCAAGAGACCCAGTACTTC

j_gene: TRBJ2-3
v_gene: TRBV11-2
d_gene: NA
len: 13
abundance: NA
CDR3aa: CASSDGVTDTQYF
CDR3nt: TGTGCCAGCAGCGACGGGGTCACAGATACGCAGTATTTT

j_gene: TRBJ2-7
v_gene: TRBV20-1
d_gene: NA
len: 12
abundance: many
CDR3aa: CSAPTDVTEQYF
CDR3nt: TGCAGTGCTCCAACGGACGTTACGGAGCAGTACTTC

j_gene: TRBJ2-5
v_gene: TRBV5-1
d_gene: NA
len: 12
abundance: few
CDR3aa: CASSQNGETQYF
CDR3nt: TGCGCCAGCAGTCAAAACGGAGAGACCCAGTACTTC

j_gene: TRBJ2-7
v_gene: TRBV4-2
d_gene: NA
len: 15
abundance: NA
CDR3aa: CASSQYRDSSYEQYF
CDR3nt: TGTGCCAGCAGCCAATACCGGGACTCCTCCTACGAGCAGTACTTC

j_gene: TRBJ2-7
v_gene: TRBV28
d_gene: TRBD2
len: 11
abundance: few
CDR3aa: CACGRGREQYF
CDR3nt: TGTGCTTGCGGGAGGGGACGCGAGCAGTACTTC

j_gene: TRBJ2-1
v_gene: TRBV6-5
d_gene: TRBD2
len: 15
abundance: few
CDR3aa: CASSYSTSGDNEQFF
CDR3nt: TGTGCCAGCAGTTACTCGACTAGCGGTGACAATGAGCAGTTCTTC

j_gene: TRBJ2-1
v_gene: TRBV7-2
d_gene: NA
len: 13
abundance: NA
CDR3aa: CASSSSPANEQFF
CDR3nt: TGTGCCAGCAGCTCCAGCCCGGCCAATGAGCAGTTCTTC

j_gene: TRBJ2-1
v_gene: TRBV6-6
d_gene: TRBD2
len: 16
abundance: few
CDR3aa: CASSPWGTSLFNEQFF
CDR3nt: TGTGCCAGCAGTCCGTGGGGGACTAGCCTTTTCAATGAGCAGTTCTTC

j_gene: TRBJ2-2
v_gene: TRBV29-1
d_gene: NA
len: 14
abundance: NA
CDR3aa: CSVVAPRNTGELFF
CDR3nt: TGCAGCGTTGTAGCCCCGAGGAACACCGGGGAGCTGTTTTTT

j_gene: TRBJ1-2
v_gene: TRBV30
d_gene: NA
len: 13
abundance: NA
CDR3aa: CAWSGVGLGGYTF
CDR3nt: TGTGCCTGGAGCGGGGTTGGGTTGGGTGGCTACACCTTC

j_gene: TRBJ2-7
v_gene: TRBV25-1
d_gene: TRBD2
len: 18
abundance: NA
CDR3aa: CASSELFSQREAPYEQYF
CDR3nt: TGTGCCAGCAGTGAACTGTTCTCCCAGCGGGAGGCCCCCTACGAGCAGTACTTC

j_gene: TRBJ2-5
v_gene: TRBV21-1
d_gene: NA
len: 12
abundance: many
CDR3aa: CASRRSPGEQYF
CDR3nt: TGTGCCAGCAGGAGAAGTCCTGGAGAGCAGTACTTC

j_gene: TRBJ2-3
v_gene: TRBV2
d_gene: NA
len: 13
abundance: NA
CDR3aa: CASIRRAADTQYF
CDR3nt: TGTGCCAGCATCCGGAGAGCGGCAGATACGCAGTATTTT

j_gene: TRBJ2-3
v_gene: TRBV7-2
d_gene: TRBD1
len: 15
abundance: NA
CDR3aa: CASSTGVTRTDTQYF
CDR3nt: TGTGCCAGCAGCACAGGGGTAACGCGCACAGATACGCAGTATTTT

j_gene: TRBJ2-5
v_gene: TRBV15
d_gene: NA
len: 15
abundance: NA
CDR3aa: CATSRDLAWDTEQYF
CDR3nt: TGTGCCACCAGCAGAGATCTTGCCTGGGATACAGAGCAGTACTTC

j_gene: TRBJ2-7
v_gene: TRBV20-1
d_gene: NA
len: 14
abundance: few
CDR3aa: CSATMRAGTYEQYF
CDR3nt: TGCAGTGCTACAATGAGAGCAGGGACCTACGAGCAGTACTTC

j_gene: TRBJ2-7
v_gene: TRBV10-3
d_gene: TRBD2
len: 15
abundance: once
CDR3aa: CATGGLAGGANEQYF
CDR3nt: TGTGCCACCGGCGGACTAGCGGGAGGTGCCAATGAGCAGTACTTC

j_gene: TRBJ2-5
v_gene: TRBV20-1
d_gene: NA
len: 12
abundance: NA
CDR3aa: CSAREGTLSQYF
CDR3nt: TGCAGTGCTAGAGAAGGAACGCTCAGCCAGTACTTC

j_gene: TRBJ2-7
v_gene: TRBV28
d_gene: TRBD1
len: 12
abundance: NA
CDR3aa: CASSWGQYEQYF
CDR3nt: TGTGCCAGCAGCTGGGGACAGTACGAGCAGTACTTC

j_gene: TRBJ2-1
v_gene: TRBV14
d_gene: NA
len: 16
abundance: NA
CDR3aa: CASSQDLARSYNEQFF
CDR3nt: TGTGCCAGCAGCCAAGATCTAGCGCGCTCCTACAATGAGCAGTTCTTC

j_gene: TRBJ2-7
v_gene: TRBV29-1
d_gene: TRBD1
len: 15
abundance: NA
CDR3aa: CSVEGPGGSYNEQYF
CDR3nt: TGCAGCGTTGAAGGACCAGGGGGCTCCTACAATGAGCAGTACTTC

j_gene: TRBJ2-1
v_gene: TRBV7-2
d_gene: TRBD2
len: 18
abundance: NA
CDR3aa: CASSLEGTSGRYYNEQFF
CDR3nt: TGTGCCAGCAGCTTAGAAGGGACTAGCGGGAGATACTACAATGAGCAGTTCTTC

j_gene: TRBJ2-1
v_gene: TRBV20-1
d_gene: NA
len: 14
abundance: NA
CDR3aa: CSAGYRLSTEEQFF
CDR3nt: TGCAGTGCTGGATATCGCCTCTCGACCGAGGAGCAGTTCTTC

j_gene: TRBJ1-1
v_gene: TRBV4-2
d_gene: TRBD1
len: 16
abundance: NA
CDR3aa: CASSHPQGQGNTEAFF
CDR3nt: TGTGCCAGCAGCCATCCCCAGGGACAGGGGAACACTGAAGCTTTCTTT

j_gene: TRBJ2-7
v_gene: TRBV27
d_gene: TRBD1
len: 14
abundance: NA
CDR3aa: CASSFDRGGREQYF
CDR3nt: TGTGCCAGCAGTTTCGACAGAGGGGGCCGCGAGCAGTACTTC

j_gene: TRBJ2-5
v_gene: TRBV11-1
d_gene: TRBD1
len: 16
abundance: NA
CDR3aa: CASSLGDRGFGETQYF
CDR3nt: TGTGCCAGCAGCTTAGGGGACAGGGGGTTCGGAGAGACCCAGTACTTC

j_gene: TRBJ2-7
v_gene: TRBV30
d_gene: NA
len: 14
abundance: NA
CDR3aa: CAWTKAGLNCEQYF
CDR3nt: TGTGCCTGGACGAAGGCGGGACTGAACTGCGAGCAGTACTTC

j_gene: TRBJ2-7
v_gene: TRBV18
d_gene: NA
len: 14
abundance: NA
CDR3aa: CASSPGIGTYEQYF
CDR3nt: TGTGCCAGCTCACCGGGGATCGGGACCTACGAGCAGTACTTC